One sample yielded the 22 T cell receptor beta chains listed below, sequenced in a study of blood T cell repertoires in COVID-19. Assay used: immunoSEQ multiplex PCR; TCRdb lists only in-frame clones, some missing. The sample consists of roughly 250,000 clones, around 87% of them appearing once. The sample taken for sequencing was PBMCs or T cells enriched from blood (not recorded which). Receptors were obtained from a woman between 45 and 65 years old who had recovered from COVID-19.

The chain combines TRBV2 with TRBJ2-5; D might be TRBD2 (6 bases). The germline gives CDR1 SNHLY, CDR2 FYNNEI. V lost 5 bases and J 2 bases, leaving 12 bases between the germline ends. The CDR3 is 14 residues long. CDR3 in DNA: TGTGCCAGCAGTCCGGACTACCAGCAAGAGACCCAGTACTTC. This encodes CASSPDYQQETQYF.

This clone was counted a single time. The V gene is TRBV4-1, the J gene TRBJ2-3; TRBD1 matches 7 bases. The CDR3 loop spans 18 amino acids. V shed 4 bases, J shed 4 bases, and the junction held 17 bases outside the gene matches. Looked up from germline, CDR1 is MGHRA and CDR2 is YSYEKL. The CDR3 DNA reads as TGCGCCAGCAGCCCCCCAGGTAGTGCAGGGGGTGTCGCAGATACGCAGTATTTT. Translated, it gives CASSPPGSAGGVADTQYF.

The CDR3 sequence is CASSQDPVQGSQPQHF. The CDR3 DNA reads TGCGCCAGCAGCCAAGATCCGGTTCAGGGTAGCCAGCCCCAGCATTTT. V is TRBV4-3 and J is TRBJ1-5, with D tentatively TRBD1 (5 bases). Trimming shortened V by 0 bases and J by 7 bases, and 16 bases separated the two germline ends. Germline lookup yields CDR1 LGHNA and CDR2 YSLEER. The CDR3 extends over 16 amino acids.

The chain links TRBV18 to TRBJ1-3; D not resolved. V gave up 1 base and J gave up 4 bases, with 14 bases separating them. Germline CDR1 reads KGHSH; CDR2 reads LQKENI. The CDR3 spans 16 residues. CDR3 region: CASSPQRSTFGNTIYF. DNA for the CDR3: TGTGCCAGCTCACCACAGAGGTCTACCTTCGGAAACACCATATATTTT.

The chain uses TRBV5-1 and TRBJ2-7, with 10 bases matching TRBD1. Germline CDR1 reads SGHRS; CDR2 reads YFSETQ. V was clipped by 0 bases and J by 7 bases; unmatched bases: 7. The CDR3 has 15 residues. The CDR3 here is CASSLESDRGQEQYF. The CDR3 nucleotides read TGCGCCAGCAGCTTGGAGTCAGACAGGGGGCAGGAGCAGTACTTC.

The chain is built from TRBV5-4 and TRBJ1-6, with 8 bases matching TRBD1. The trim removed 4 bases at V and 8 bases at J, leaving 8 bases unmatched. CDR3 size: 15 residues. Germline V CDR1 and CDR2: SGHNT, YYREEE (reference sequence). The CDR3 reads CASSTRDRRDSPLHF. The CDR3 DNA sequence: TGTGCCAGCAGCACCAGGGACAGGCGGGATTCACCCCTCCACTTT.

The genes are TRBV4-2 and TRBJ2-7; 7 bases fit TRBD1. The CDR3 extends over 17 amino acids. Germline CDR1 reads LGHNA; CDR2 reads YNFKEQ. V shed 0 bases and J 2 bases; nucleotides not matched to a gene: 10. For the CDR3, the DNA is TGTGCCAGCAGCCAAGAGCTACAACAGGGGTTGCCCTACGAGCAGTACTTC. Amino acid sequence: CASSQELQQGLPYEQYF.

The chain is built from TRBV5-1 and TRBJ2-5, with 8 bases matching TRBD2. The CDR3 runs to 14 residues. Germline V gene sequence: CDR1 SGHRS, CDR2 YFSETQ. V dropped 4 bases and J dropped 1; count of bases not matched to a gene: 3. DNA of the CDR3: TGCGCCAGCAGCCCGGGACTAGGCCAAGAGACCCAGTACTTC. Its protein is CASSPGLGQETQYF.

This sequence joins TRBV15 and TRBJ2-1, with TRBD2 identical over 10 bases. From germline, CDR1 is LNHNV and CDR2 YYDKDF (reference sequence). The trim removed 0 bases at V and 2 bases at J, leaving 7 bases unmatched. The CDR3 is 18 amino acids. In DNA form, the CDR3 reads TGTGCCACCAGCAGAGATCCCCCCCTAGCGGGAGCCTACAATGAGCAGTTCTTC. Translated: CATSRDPPLAGAYNEQFF.

The J gene is TRBJ2-1, the V gene TRBV7-9; 7 bases align to TRBD1. Germline CDR1 SEHNR, CDR2 FQNEAQ (reference sequence). Germline trimming cut 4 bases from V and 8 bases from J; bases unmatched to any gene: 11. The CDR3 loop spans 15 amino acids. The CDR3 here is CASSSTGTVVDEQFF. CDR3 bases: TGTGCCAGCAGCTCGACCGGGACAGTGGTGGATGAGCAGTTCTTC.

The chain joins TRBV27 to TRBJ1-6; no definite D call. This CDR3 has 13 amino acids. Trimming cost V 6 bases and J 9 bases, with 12 bases left between them. Germline values: CDR1 MNHEY, CDR2 SMNVEV (reference sequence). The CDR3 reads CASSLSPSSPLHF. For the CDR3, the DNA is TGTGCCAGCAGCCTATCCCCAAGTTCACCCCTCCACTTT.

This clone turned up a few times. This sequence joins TRBV2 and TRBJ1-2; 11 bases are a match to TRBD1. The CDR3 has 15 residues. CDR1 and CDR2 (germline): SNHLY, FYNNEI. The V and J ends lost 6 bases and 5 bases, in that order; junction bases with no gene match: 8. This chain's CDR3 is CASSQGQGANYGYTF. CDR3 bases: TGTGCCAGCAGCCAAGGACAGGGGGCCAATTATGGCTACACCTTC.

The chain joins TRBV27 to TRBJ1-4; maybe TRBD1 (6 bases). CDR1 MNHEY and CDR2 SMNVEV come from the germline V gene (reference sequence). The CDR3 length is 15 residues. Trimming shortened V by 4 bases and J by 8 bases, and 17 bases separated the two germline ends. This CDR3 reads CASSSREGVWEKLFF. CDR3 nucleotide sequence: TGTGCCAGCAGTTCCCGGGAGGGGGTGTGGGAAAAACTGTTTTTT.

This chain joins TRBV19 and TRBJ1-1; weak D call: TRBD1 (6 bases). The CDR3 spans 15 residues. Germline V lookup: CDR1 LNHDA, CDR2 SQIVND (reference sequence). Trimming left V 7 bases short and J 1 base short, with 16 bases between. The CDR3 spells CASKDRDTKNTEAFF. CDR3 nucleotide sequence: TGTGCCAGTAAGGACCGGGACACCAAGAACACTGAAGCTTTCTTT.

This clone was counted a few times. The V gene is TRBV28, the J gene TRBJ2-7, with 11 bases identical to TRBD2. Trimming cost V 6 bases and J 7 bases; bases outside gene matches: 5. From germline, CDR1 is MDHEN and CDR2 SYDVKM. The CDR3 spans 13 residues. The CDR3 here is CASRRGLADEQYF. The CDR3 DNA reads as TGTGCCAGCAGGAGGGGACTAGCGGATGAGCAGTACTTC.

The V gene is TRBV29-1, the J gene TRBJ2-7; 8 bases match TRBD1. From germline, CDR1 is SQVTM and CDR2 ANQGSEA. The junction had 4 bases not matched to a gene; V was cut back by 3 bases and J by 3 bases. CDR3 length: 13 amino acids. The DNA of the CDR3 is TGCAGCGTTGACCCTACAGGGGGCTACGAGCAGTACTTC. It is translated as CSVDPTGGYEQYF.

CDR3 DNA sequence: TGTGCCAGCTCACTACTTGCTACAGATACGCAGTATTTT. Its protein is CASSLLATDTQYF. The chain combines TRBV18 with TRBJ2-3; no firm D call. Trimming left V 4 bases short and J 3 bases short, with 8 bases between. CDR1 KGHSH and CDR2 LQKENI come from the germline V gene. This CDR3 contains 13 residues.

A single count supports this clone. V usage is TRBV5-1 and J usage is TRBJ2-7, with TRBD1 matching 8 bases. Trimming cost V 4 bases and J 3 bases; bases outside gene matches: 9. The germline CDR1 and CDR2 sequences are SGHRS and YFSETQ. This CDR3 has 15 residues. CDR3 sequence (DNA): TGCGCCAGCAGCCACGGACAAGACAGGGGCTACGAGCAGTACTTC. Protein sequence: CASSHGQDRGYEQYF.

The chain links TRBV7-3 to TRBJ2-1; D unresolved. The ends were cut back, 1 base at V and 10 bases at J, with 17 bases in the middle. Germline CDR1 and CDR2: SGHTA and FQGTGA. The length of the CDR3 is 15 residues. The chain's CDR3 is CASSLNGLPTMEQFF. The CDR3 DNA reads as TGTGCCAGCAGCTTAAATGGCCTTCCAACAATGGAGCAGTTCTTC.

The V and J genes are TRBV12-3 or TRBV12-4 and TRBJ1-6; D might be TRBD1 (5 bases). The CDR3 consists of 12 residues. V dropped 6 bases and J dropped 10 bases, with 10 bases sitting between them. As DNA, the CDR3 is TGTGCCAGCAGCTCTGGACACTCACCCCTCCACTTT. Its translation is CASSSGHSPLHF.

In the case of this clone: Compared with germline, one end of the junction differs, possibly owing to a read error. The chain couples TRBV28 to TRBJ2-7, with unresolved D. Germline loops: CDR1 MDHEN, CDR2 SYDVKM. The CDR3 runs 12 residues. The CDR3 DNA reads TGTGCCAGCAGTTTGTACTCCCACGAGCAGTACTTC. It specifies CASSLYSHEQYF.

CDR3 nucleotides: TGTGCCTGGAGTGTACTTAGGGGCACCGGGGAGCTGTTTTTT. This gives the protein CAWSVLRGTGELFF. The chain recombines TRBV30 with TRBJ2-2; a possible D gene is TRBD1 (5 bases). The CDR3 totals 14 residues. Looked up from germline, CDR1 is GTSNPN and CDR2 is SVGIG (reference sequence). V was clipped by 0 bases and J by 4 bases, with 9 bases between them.